This T cell receptor beta chain was profiled in a study of T cell changes during pregnancy in multiple sclerosis. There are 15 residues in the CDR3. In germline, CDR1 is SGHRS, CDR2 YFSETQ. Trimming at V came to 4 bases and at J to 3 bases, leaving 7 bases not matched to a gene. Generated by immunoSEQ multiplex PCR, the TCRdb table keeps only in-frame clones and is missing some. Of about 100,000 clones listed, 85% to 95% are singletons. This TCR was recovered from a female donor with multiple sclerosis, enrolled in a pregnancy study. The genes are TRBV5-1 and TRBJ2-7, with 10 bases that match TRBD2. The sample here was peripheral blood, taken in the first trimester of pregnancy. This chain's CDR3 is CASSRLPSGSYEQYF. In DNA, the CDR3 is TGCGCCAGCAGCCGACTCCCTAGCGGGAGCTACGAGCAGTACTTC.